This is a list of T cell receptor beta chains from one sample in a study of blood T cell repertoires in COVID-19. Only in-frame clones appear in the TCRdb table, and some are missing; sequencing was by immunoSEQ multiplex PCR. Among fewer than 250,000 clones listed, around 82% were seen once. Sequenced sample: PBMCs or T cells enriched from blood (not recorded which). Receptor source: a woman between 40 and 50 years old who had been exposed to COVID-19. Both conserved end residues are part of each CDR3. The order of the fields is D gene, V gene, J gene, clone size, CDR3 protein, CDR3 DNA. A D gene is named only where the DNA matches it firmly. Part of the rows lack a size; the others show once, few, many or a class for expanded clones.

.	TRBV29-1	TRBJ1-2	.	CSVPNGGALSNYGYTF	TGCAGCGTCCCGAATGGGGGGGCGTTATCTAACTATGGCTACACCTTC
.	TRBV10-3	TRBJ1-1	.	CAISEVGRRATEAFF	TGTGCCATCAGTGAGGTCGGAAGGAGAGCCACTGAAGCTTTCTTT
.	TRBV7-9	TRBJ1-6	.	CASSLGTENSPLHF	TGTGCCAGCAGCTTAGGGACAGAGAATTCACCCCTCCACTTT
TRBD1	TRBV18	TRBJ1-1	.	CASSSEQRGLNTEAFF	TGTGCCAGCTCATCCGAACAGAGGGGGCTTAACACTGAAGCTTTCTTT
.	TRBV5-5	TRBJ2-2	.	CASSLARQGLKRNTGELFF	TGTGCCAGCAGCTTGGCCCGGCAGGGGCTGAAGAGGAACACCGGGGAGCTGTTTTTT
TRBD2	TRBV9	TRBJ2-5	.	CASSVGLAGGPGVETQYF	TGTGCCAGCAGCGTAGGACTAGCGGGGGGACCGGGGGTAGAGACCCAGTACTTC
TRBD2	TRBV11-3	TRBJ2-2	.	CASSLEGSGGASGELFF	TGTGCCAGCAGCTTAGAAGGCAGCGGGGGGGCTTCCGGGGAGCTGTTTTTT
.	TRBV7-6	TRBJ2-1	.	CASSFQYNEQFF	TGTGCCAGCAGTTTTCAGTACAATGAGCAGTTCTTC
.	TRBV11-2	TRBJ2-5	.	CASTRRGATNQETQYF	TGTGCCAGCACCCGTCGCGGGGCCACCAACCAAGAGACCCAGTACTTC
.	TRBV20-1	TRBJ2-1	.	CSAKRDEQFF	TGCAGTGCTAAGCGGGATGAGCAGTTCTTC
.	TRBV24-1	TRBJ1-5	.	CATSEAGFQPQHF	TGTGCCACCAGTGAGGCAGGGTTCCAGCCCCAGCATTTT
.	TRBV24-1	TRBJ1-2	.	CATRPGYTF	TGTGCCACCCGTCCTGGCTACACCTTC
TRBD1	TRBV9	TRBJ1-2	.	CASSVGRTGHNYGYTF	TGTGCCAGCAGCGTAGGGAGGACAGGGCACAACTATGGCTACACCTTC
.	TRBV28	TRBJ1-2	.	CASTRESGYTF	TGTGCCAGCACCAGGGAAAGTGGCTACACCTTC
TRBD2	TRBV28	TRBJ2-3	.	CASGGGGAIDTQYF	TGTGCCAGCGGTGGCGGGGGGGCAATAGATACGCAGTATTTT
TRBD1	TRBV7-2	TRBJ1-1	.	CASSSQGGRAEAFF	TGTGCCAGCAGTTCCCAGGGGGGAAGAGCTGAAGCTTTCTTT
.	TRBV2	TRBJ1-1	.	CASSDRDTEAFF	TGTGCCAGCAGTGACAGGGACACTGAAGCTTTCTTT
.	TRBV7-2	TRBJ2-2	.	CASSLSGETGELFF	TGTGCCAGCAGCTTATCAGGGGAGACGGGGGAGCTGTTTTTT
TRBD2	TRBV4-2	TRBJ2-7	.	CASSQDTSGGPYEQYF	TGTGCCAGCAGCCAAGACACTAGCGGGGGACCCTACGAGCAGTACTTC
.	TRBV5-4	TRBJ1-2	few	CASSSNRVGGRHGYTF	TGTGCCAGCAGCTCAAACCGCGTTGGAGGGAGACATGGCTACACCTTC
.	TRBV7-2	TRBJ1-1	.	CASSLSGSGTEAFF	TGTGCCAGCAGCTTATCGGGATCTGGAACTGAAGCTTTCTTT
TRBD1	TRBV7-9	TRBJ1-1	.	CASRQRRGTGKMNTEAFF	TGTGCCAGCAGGCAAAGGCGGGGGACAGGGAAAATGAACACTGAAGCTTTCTTT
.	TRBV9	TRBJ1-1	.	CASSVGDYPEAFF	TGTGCCAGCAGCGTAGGTGACTATCCTGAAGCTTTCTTT
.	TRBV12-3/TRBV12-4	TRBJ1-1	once	CASTFGAIGGAFF	TGTGCCAGCACTTTTGGCGCCATCGGAGGGGCTTTCTTT
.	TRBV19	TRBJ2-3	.	CASSIAATSRLGTDTQYF	TGTGCCAGTAGTATCGCAGCGACTTCCCGGCTCGGCACAGATACGCAGTATTTT
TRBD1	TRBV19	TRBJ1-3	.	CASSRGQGAGGNTIYF	TGTGCCAGTAGTAGAGGACAGGGGGCAGGTGGAAACACCATATATTTT
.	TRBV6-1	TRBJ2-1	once	CASSEGLYNEQFF	TGTGCCAGCAGTGAAGGACTCTACAATGAGCAGTTCTTC
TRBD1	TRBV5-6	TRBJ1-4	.	CASSEGQGWEKLFF	TGTGCCAGCAGCGAGGGACAGGGCTGGGAAAAACTGTTTTTT
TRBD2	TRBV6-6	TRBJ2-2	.	CASTYWGLAGGLSTGELFF	TGTGCCAGCACCTACTGGGGACTAGCGGGGGGGCTGAGTACCGGGGAGCTGTTTTTT
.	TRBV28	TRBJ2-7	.	CASTSLLGANEQYF	TGTGCCAGCACCTCGCTTTTGGGGGCGAACGAGCAGTACTTC
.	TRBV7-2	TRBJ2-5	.	CASSLAHGPETQYF	TGTGCCAGCAGCTTAGCCCACGGTCCGGAGACCCAGTACTTC
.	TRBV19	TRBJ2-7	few	CASSINRETRYEQYF	TGTGCCAGTAGTATAAACAGGGAGACTCGGTACGAGCAGTACTTC
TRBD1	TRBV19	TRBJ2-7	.	CASSPGTGSYEQYF	TGTGCCAGTAGTCCTGGGACAGGGAGCTACGAGCAGTACTTC
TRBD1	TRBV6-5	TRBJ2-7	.	CASSSAGQGEQYF	TGTGCCAGCAGCTCGGCGGGACAGGGGGAGCAGTACTTC
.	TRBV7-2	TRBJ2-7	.	CASSPRQDSYEQYF	TGTGCCAGCAGCCCAAGACAGGACTCCTACGAGCAGTACTTC
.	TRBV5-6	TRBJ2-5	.	CASSSRPRETQYF	TGTGCCAGCAGCTCCCGGCCTAGAGAGACCCAGTACTTC
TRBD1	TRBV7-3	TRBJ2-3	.	CASSPTGGSTDTQYF	TGTGCCAGCAGCCCAACAGGGGGTAGCACAGATACGCAGTATTTT
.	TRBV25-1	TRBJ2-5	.	CASSEDLWAEETQYF	TGTGCCAGCAGTGAAGATTTGTGGGCAGAAGAGACCCAGTACTTC
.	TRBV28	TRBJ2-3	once	CASSTAGASTDTQYF	TGTGCCAGCAGTACAGCAGGGGCTAGCACAGATACGCAGTATTTT
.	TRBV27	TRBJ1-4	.	CASSPGGPGEKLFF	TGTGCCAGCAGTCCCGGGGGGCCGGGCGAAAAACTGTTTTTT
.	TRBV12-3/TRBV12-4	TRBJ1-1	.	CASSFRGNTEAFF	TGTGCCAGCAGTTTCAGAGGGAACACTGAAGCTTTCTTT
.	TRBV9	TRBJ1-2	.	CASSARGGYTF	TGTGCCAGCAGCGCCCGCGGGGGCTACACCTTC
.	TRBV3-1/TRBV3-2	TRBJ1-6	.	CASGTGLNSPLHF	TGTGCCAGCGGTACAGGTCTAAATTCACCCCTCCACTTT
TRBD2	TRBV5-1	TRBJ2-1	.	CASSSPDGLGTSGGDEQFF	TGCGCCAGCAGCTCCCCGGACGGATTAGGGACTAGCGGGGGGGATGAGCAGTTCTTC
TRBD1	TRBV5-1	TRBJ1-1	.	CASSEGQGSGGAFF	TGCGCCAGCAGCGAGGGACAGGGCTCAGGTGGAGCTTTCTTT
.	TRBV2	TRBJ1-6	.	CASREGGRSPLHF	TGTGCCAGCAGGGAGGGGGGGCGCTCACCCCTCCACTTT
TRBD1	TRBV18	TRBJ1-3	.	CASSPSMTGAGNTIYF	TGTGCCAGCTCACCCTCTATGACAGGGGCTGGAAACACCATATATTTT
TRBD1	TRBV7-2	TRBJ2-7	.	CASSPARDSQQYF	TGTGCCAGCAGCCCCGCCCGGGACAGCCAGCAGTACTTC
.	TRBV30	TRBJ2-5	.	CAWSGAARETQYF	TGTGCCTGGAGTGGTGCCGCGCGGGAGACCCAGTACTTC
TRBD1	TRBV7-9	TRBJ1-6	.	CASGGQGRSYNSPLHF	TGTGCCAGCGGGGGACAGGGGAGATCCTATAATTCACCCCTCCACTTT
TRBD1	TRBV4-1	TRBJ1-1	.	CASSLTRDSPLNTEAFF	TGCGCCAGCAGCCTAACCCGGGACAGCCCGCTGAACACTGAAGCTTTCTTT
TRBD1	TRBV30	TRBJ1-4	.	CARGRGQRNEKLFF	TGTGCCCGCGGCAGGGGGCAACGAAATGAAAAACTGTTTTTT